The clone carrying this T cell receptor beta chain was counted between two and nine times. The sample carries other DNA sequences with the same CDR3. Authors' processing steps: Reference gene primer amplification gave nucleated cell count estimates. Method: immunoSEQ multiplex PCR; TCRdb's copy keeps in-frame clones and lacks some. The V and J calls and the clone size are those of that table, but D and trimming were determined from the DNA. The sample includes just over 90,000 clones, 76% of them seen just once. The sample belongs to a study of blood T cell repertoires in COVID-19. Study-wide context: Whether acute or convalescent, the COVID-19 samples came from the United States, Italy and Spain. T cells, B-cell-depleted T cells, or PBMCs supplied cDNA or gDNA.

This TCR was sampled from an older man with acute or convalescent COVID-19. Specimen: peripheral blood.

CDR3 sequence reads: CASSQEGRADTQYF. CDR3 DNA sequence: TGCGCCAGCAGCCAAGAGGGGAGGGCGGATACGCAGTATTTT. The V call is TRBV4-1, the J call TRBJ2-3, with 7 bases fitting TRBD2. The length of the CDR3 is 14 residues. Per germline, CDR1 MGHRA and CDR2 YSYEKL. The V and J ends lost 0 bases and 6 bases, in that order; junction bases with no gene match: 3.